This TCR beta chain was profiled in a study of T-cell reconstitution after alpha-beta-depleted transplantation in children. CDR3 length: 13 amino acids. CDR1 LGHDT and CDR2 YNNKEL come from the germline V gene (reference sequence). Trimming took off 4 bases at V and 8 bases at J, with 13 bases between the two ends. General study findings and limits: Surviving recipient T cells and intrathymic progenitors accounted for some patients' high TCRbeta diversity at day 60. Two months or so post-transplant, alpha-beta T cells reportedly derived from several hundred expanded graft clones. Once a year had passed after transplant, T-cell counts and diversity came mostly from newly produced T cells.

Concerning this clonotype: Its antigen is currently unknown.

TCRbeta library preparation incorporated unique molecular identifiers. TCRdb re-called the PCR reads with MiXCR, one entry per CDR3 protein. The table records over 100,000 distinct CDR3 sequences, about a tenth of them present only once. The J gene is TRBJ2-3, the V gene TRBV3-1; no reliable D call. The sequencing used PBMCs, collected before TCRalphabeta/CD19-depleted stem cell transplant. This clonotype was obtained from a boy aged 2 to 10 with acute lymphoblastic leukemia, due to receive a stem cell transplant. The CDR3 loop is CASSLGRTGTQYF. The CDR3 DNA is TGTGCCAGCAGCCTTGGGCGCACGGGTACGCAGTATTTT.